The rows below give T cell receptor beta chains drawn from one sample of a study of cytomegalovirus exposure and HLA in healthy donors. Profiled with immunoSEQ multiplex PCR; TCRdb holds only in-frame clones, not every one. The sample lists 200,000 to 300,000 clones, 70% to 90% occurring once. Sample: PBMCs. All receptors come from a woman in her thirties or forties in good health and CMV-seropositive. CDR3s include the opening cysteine and the closing phenylalanine or tryptophan. A D gene is named only where the DNA matches it firmly. Some rows mark clone size as missing; the rest say once, few, many or name a class of expanded clone.

v_gene	j_gene	abundance	d_gene	CDR3nt	CDR3aa
TRBV15	TRBJ1-4	-	-	TGTGCCACCAGCCAAACAGGGCCTTGGGGACTGTTTTTT	CATSQTGPWGLFF
TRBV7-2	TRBJ1-3	-	-	TGTGCCAGCAGCTTAGGCGGCTCTGGAAACACCATATATTTT	CASSLGGSGNTIYF
TRBV25-1	TRBJ2-1	-	TRBD2	TGTGCCAGCAGTGATAGGAGCGGGAGGGTACAAGAGCAGTTCTTC	CASSDRSGRVQEQFF
TRBV5-4	TRBJ2-1	-	-	TGTGCCAGCACCGGTAGCGGAGTATCCGGAACTTACAATGAGCAGTTCTTC	CASTGSGVSGTYNEQFF
TRBV11-3	TRBJ2-5	-	-	TGTGCCAGCAGCCCCCGTCGAGTCGAGACCCAGTACTTC	CASSPRRVETQYF
TRBV5-4	TRBJ2-7	-	-	TGTGCCAGCAGCCTGGGGGGCGGGACGGGTCCTCTCGAGCAGTACTTC	CASSLGGGTGPLEQYF
TRBV7-3	TRBJ1-2	-	-	TGTGCCAGCAGCCCGGGGTCGGTCCCTATGAGCTACACCTTC	CASSPGSVPMSYTF
TRBV15	TRBJ2-1	-	TRBD2	TGTGCCACCAGCAGAGGGAAAACTAGCGGGAGTTACTCGAATGAGCAGTTCTTC	CATSRGKTSGSYSNEQFF
TRBV29-1	TRBJ2-1	-	-	TGCAGCGTCCCTAGCGCTACCTACAATGAGCAGTTCTTC	CSVPSATYNEQFF
TRBV5-1	TRBJ1-2	once	TRBD1	TGCGCCAGCAGCGTAGAGGACAGGGACAACTATGGCTACACCTTC	CASSVEDRDNYGYTF
TRBV18	TRBJ1-4	-	TRBD1	TGTGCCAGCTCACCCTCGACAGGGGGTAATGAAAAACTGTTTTTT	CASSPSTGGNEKLFF
TRBV6-6	TRBJ2-5	-	-	TGTGCCAGCAGTTACTTGGTCACAGAGAAGACCCAGTACTTC	CASSYLVTEKTQYF
TRBV7-6	TRBJ1-4	once	-	TGTGCCAGCAGCCCAAATAATGAAAAACTGTTTTTT	CASSPNNEKLFF
TRBV9	TRBJ1-2	-	TRBD1	TGTGCCAGCAGCTATCAACGGGCAGGGGGCGGCTACACCTTC	CASSYQRAGGGYTF
TRBV6-5	TRBJ2-1	-	TRBD2	TGTGCCAGCAGTCCGCTAGCGGGAGGATGGAATGAGCAGTTCTTC	CASSPLAGGWNEQFF
TRBV14	TRBJ2-1	few	-	TGTGCCAGCAGCCAAGTACCAGGCTCGTATGCCTACAATGAGCAGTTCTTC	CASSQVPGSYAYNEQFF
TRBV19	TRBJ1-6	-	-	TGTGCCAGTAGTATGGGCGCGGGGGGGAGCAATTCACCCCTCCACTTT	CASSMGAGGSNSPLHF
TRBV6-5	TRBJ2-3	once	-	TGTGCCAGCGGGCCTAATGGTTTTACGGATGATACGCAGTATTTT	CASGPNGFTDDTQYF
TRBV7-3	TRBJ2-1	-	TRBD2	TGTGCCAGCAGCTTAAGTACTAGCGGGGGCTACAATGAGCAGTTCTTC	CASSLSTSGGYNEQFF
TRBV28	TRBJ2-2	few	-	TGTGCCAGCAGTCCCGATCGGGTCCGCACCGGGGAGCTGTTTTTT	CASSPDRVRTGELFF
TRBV12-5	TRBJ2-3	-	-	TGTGCTAGTGGTACAGGGAAGGGGGGCACAGATACGCAGTATTTT	CASGTGKGGTDTQYF
TRBV7-2	TRBJ1-2	once	TRBD1	TGTGCCAGCAGCTCACCGGGACAGGTCTTTCGAGGCTACACCTTC	CASSSPGQVFRGYTF
TRBV30	TRBJ2-2	once	-	TGTGCCTGGCGGGGGGTGGGGGCGCGCACCGGGGAGCTGTTTTTT	CAWRGVGARTGELFF
TRBV29-1	TRBJ2-6	-	-	TGCAGCGCTCAGGTTCTGGGCAACGGCCTGACTTTC	CSAQVLGNGLTF
TRBV6-6	TRBJ1-4	-	-	TGTGCCAGCAGTTACGTGGCACAGGGTAATGAAAAACTGTTTTTT	CASSYVAQGNEKLFF
TRBV19	TRBJ2-3	-	TRBD1	TGTGCCAGTAGTATATCGACAGGGGGGACAGATACGCAGTATTTT	CASSISTGGTDTQYF
TRBV6-1	TRBJ2-4	once	TRBD2	TGTGCCACGTTCCAGCGGGAGGTCGCCAAAAACATTCAGTACTTC	CATFQREVAKNIQYF
TRBV27	TRBJ2-7	few	-	TGTGCCAGCAGTTGGACACACACAGGAGAGCAGTACTTC	CASSWTHTGEQYF
TRBV6-1	TRBJ2-2	-	TRBD1	TGTGCCAGCATAATGACAGGGGGCTACGGGGAGCTGTTTTTT	CASIMTGGYGELFF
TRBV28	TRBJ1-2	-	TRBD1	TGTGCCAGTGCCTCCGGGACAGGATATGGCTACACCTTC	CASASGTGYGYTF
TRBV7-2	TRBJ1-5	-	TRBD1	TGTGCCAGCAGTGGACAGGGTAAAATCAATCAGCCCCAGCATTTT	CASSGQGKINQPQHF
TRBV6-5	TRBJ1-6	-	TRBD1	TGTGCCAGCAGGGACAGGGGAGAGTCACCCCTCCACTTT	CASRDRGESPLHF
TRBV25-1	TRBJ1-1	-	-	TGTGCCAGCAGTGAAATGGGCAGTTACACTGAAGCTTTCTTT	CASSEMGSYTEAFF
TRBV19	TRBJ2-7	-	TRBD1	TGTGCCGATCAATGGGGACAGGGGTCGCGCGAGCAGTACTTC	CADQWGQGSREQYF
TRBV5-6	TRBJ2-2	-	-	TGTGCCAGCAGTAATTGGGCGGGGAACACCGGGGAGCTGTTTTTT	CASSNWAGNTGELFF
TRBV28	TRBJ2-5	few	-	TGTGCCAGCAGTTCACCCGATCGGTTCCAAGAGACCCAGTACTTC	CASSSPDRFQETQYF
TRBV30	TRBJ2-2	-	-	TGTGCCTGGAGTGCCCGGGTTTCTACCCGTACCGGGGAGCTGTTTTTT	CAWSARVSTRTGELFF
TRBV11-1	TRBJ2-7	-	TRBD1	TGTGCCAGCAGCTCCCGGGACAGGGGAAACTACGAGCAGTACTTC	CASSSRDRGNYEQYF
TRBV6-5	TRBJ1-4	-	TRBD1	TGTGCCAGCAGTTACGGACAGGGACCGAGAGGGGAAAAACTGTTTTTT	CASSYGQGPRGEKLFF
TRBV19	TRBJ1-2	-	-	TGTGCCAGTAGTATTGGTCCAGGAGGCGGCTACACCTTC	CASSIGPGGGYTF
TRBV7-7	TRBJ1-4	-	TRBD1	TGTGCTAGCAGCTTAGGGACAGGAAATGAAAAACTGTTTTTT	CASSLGTGNEKLFF
TRBV6-5	TRBJ2-7	few	TRBD1	TGTGCCAGCAGAACACAGGGGGCAGGTTACGAGCAGTACTTC	CASRTQGAGYEQYF
TRBV9	TRBJ2-1	once	-	TGTGCCAGCAGTCAGATCGGGACTCAGACGCGACATGAGCAGTTCTTC	CASSQIGTQTRHEQFF
TRBV7-6	TRBJ2-1	-	TRBD2	TGTGCCAGCAGCTCGGGACTAGCGGGAGGGTCGGGGAATGAGCAGTTCTTC	CASSSGLAGGSGNEQFF
TRBV9	TRBJ2-5	-	TRBD2	TGTGCCAGCAGCCCAGGAGGGACTAGCGGAACGGAAGAGACCCAGTACTTC	CASSPGGTSGTEETQYF
TRBV19	TRBJ2-2	-	-	TGTGCCAGTAGTATTGGTCAAGGACTGAACACCGGGGAGCTGTTTTTT	CASSIGQGLNTGELFF
TRBV11-1	TRBJ2-1	-	TRBD2	TGTGCCAGCAGTCGTCTAGCGGGAGTAGGGAATAAGCAGTTCTTC	CASSRLAGVGNKQFF
TRBV5-1	TRBJ2-7	-	-	TGCGCCAGCAGCTTTCAGACTAGTAACTACGAGCAGTACTTC	CASSFQTSNYEQYF
TRBV6-1	TRBJ2-2	-	-	TGTGCCAGCGCAGTCGACCCAGGGGTAACCGGGGAGCTGTTTTTT	CASAVDPGVTGELFF